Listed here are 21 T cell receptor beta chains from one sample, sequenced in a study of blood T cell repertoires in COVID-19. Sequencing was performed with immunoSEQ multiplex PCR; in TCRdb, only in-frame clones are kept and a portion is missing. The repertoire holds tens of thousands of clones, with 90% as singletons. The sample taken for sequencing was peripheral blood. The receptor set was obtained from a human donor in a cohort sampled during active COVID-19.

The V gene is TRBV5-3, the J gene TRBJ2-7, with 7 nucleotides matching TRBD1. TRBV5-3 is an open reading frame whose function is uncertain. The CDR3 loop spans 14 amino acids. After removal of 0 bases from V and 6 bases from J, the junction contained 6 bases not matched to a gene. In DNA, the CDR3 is TGTGCCAGAAGCTTGGAACAGGGGACGCGCGAGCAGTACTTC. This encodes CARSLEQGTREQYF.

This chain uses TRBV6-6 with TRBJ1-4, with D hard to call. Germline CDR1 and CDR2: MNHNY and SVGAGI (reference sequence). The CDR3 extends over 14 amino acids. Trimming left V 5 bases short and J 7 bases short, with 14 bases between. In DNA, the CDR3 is TGTGCCAGCAGTCCCCGGCGGGAAAGTGAAAAACTGTTTTTT. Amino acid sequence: CASSPRRESEKLFF.

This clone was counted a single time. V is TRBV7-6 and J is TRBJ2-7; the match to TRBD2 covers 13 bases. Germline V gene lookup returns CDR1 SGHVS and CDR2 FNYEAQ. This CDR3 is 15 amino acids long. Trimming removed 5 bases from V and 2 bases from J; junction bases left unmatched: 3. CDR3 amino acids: CASSPGLAGAYEQYF. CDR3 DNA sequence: TGTGCCAGCAGCCCCGGACTAGCGGGAGCCTACGAGCAGTACTTC.

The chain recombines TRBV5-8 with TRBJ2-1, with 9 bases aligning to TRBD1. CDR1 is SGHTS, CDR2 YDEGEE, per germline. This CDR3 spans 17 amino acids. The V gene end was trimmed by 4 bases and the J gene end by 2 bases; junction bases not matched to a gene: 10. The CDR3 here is CASSNNRGLGTYNEQFF. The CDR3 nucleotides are TGTGCCAGCAGCAACAACAGGGGGCTGGGAACCTACAATGAGCAGTTCTTC.

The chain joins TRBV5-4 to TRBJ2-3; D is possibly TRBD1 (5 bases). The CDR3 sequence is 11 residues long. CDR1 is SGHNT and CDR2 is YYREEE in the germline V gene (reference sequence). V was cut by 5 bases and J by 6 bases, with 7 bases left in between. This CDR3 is CASRNRDTQYF. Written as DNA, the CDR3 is TGTGCCAGCAGGAACAGGGATACGCAGTATTTT. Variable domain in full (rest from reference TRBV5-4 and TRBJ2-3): ETGVTQSPTHLIKTRGQQVTLRCSSQSGHNTVSWYQQALGQGPQFIFQYYREEENGRGNFPPRFSGLQFPNYSSELNVNALELDDSALYLCASRNRDTQYFGPGTRLTVL.

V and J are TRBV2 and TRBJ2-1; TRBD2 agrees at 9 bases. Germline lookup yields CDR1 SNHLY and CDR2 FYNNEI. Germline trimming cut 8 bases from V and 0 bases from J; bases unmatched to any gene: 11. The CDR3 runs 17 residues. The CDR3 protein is CASSPGAGGASYNEQFF. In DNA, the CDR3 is TGTGCCAGCTCCCCGGGGGCGGGGGGGGCCTCCTACAATGAGCAGTTCTTC.

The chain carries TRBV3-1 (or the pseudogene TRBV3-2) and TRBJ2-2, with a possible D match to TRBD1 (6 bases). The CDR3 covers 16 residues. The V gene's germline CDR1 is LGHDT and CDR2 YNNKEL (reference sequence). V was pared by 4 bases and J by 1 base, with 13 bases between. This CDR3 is CASSLGTIGNTGELFF. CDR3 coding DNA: TGTGCCAGCAGCCTCGGGACAATAGGGAACACCGGGGAGCTGTTTTTT.

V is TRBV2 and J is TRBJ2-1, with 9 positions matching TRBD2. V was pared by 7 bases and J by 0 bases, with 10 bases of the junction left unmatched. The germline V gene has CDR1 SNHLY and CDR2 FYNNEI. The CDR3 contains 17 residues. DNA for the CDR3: TGTGCCAGCAAAGGGTTGAGCGGGGGGAGCTCCTACAATGAGCAGTTCTTC. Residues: CASKGLSGGSSYNEQFF.

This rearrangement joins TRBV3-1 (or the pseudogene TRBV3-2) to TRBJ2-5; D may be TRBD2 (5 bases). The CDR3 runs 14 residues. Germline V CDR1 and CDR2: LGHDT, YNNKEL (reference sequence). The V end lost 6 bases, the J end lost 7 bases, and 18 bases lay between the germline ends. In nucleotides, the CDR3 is TGTGCCAGCAGACGAACTAGTATCCCCGGGACCCAGTACTTC. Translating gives CASRRTSIPGTQYF.

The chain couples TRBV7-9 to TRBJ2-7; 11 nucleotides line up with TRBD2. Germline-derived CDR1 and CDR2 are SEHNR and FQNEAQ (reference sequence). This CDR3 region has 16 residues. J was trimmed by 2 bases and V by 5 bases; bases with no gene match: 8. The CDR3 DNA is TGTGCCAGCAGCCCCCGGGGTAGCGGGAGGGCCTACGAGCAGTACTTC. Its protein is CASSPRGSGRAYEQYF.

CDR3 amino acids: CASPDVCYRELGLSGNTIYF. The CDR3 nucleotides are TGTGCCAGCCCTGATGTATGTTATCGGGAATTGGGTCTCTCTGGAAACACCATATATTTT. The gene calls are TRBV6-4 and TRBJ1-3; D unresolved. Trimming pared 8 bases from V and 0 bases from J, leaving 29 bases between. The CDR3 spans 20 residues. Germline V lookup: CDR1 MRHNA, CDR2 SNTAGT.

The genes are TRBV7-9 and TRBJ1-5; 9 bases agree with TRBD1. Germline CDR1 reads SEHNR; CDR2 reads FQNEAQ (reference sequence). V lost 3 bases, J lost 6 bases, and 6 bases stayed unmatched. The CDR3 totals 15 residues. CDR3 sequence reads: CASSFGTGLGQPQHF. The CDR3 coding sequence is TGTGCCAGCAGCTTCGGGACAGGGCTTGGTCAGCCCCAGCATTTT.

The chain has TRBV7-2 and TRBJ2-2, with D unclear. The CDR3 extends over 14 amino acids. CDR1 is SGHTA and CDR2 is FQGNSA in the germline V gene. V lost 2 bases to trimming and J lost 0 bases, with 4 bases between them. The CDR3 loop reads CASSLPANTGELFF. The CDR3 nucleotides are TGTGCCAGCAGCTTACCAGCGAACACCGGGGAGCTGTTTTTT.

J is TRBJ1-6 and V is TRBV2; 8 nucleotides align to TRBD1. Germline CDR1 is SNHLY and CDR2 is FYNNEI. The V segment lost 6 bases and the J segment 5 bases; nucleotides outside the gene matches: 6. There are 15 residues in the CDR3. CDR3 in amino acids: CASRVRQGNNSPLHF. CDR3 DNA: TGTGCCAGCAGGGTGAGACAGGGGAATAATTCACCCCTCCACTTT. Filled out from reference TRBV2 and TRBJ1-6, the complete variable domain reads EPEVTQTPSHQVTQMGQEVILRCVPISNHLYFYWYRQILGQKVEFLVSFYNNEISEKSEIFDDQFSVERPDGSNFTLKIRSTKLEDSAMYFCASRVRQGNNSPLHFGNGTRLTVT.

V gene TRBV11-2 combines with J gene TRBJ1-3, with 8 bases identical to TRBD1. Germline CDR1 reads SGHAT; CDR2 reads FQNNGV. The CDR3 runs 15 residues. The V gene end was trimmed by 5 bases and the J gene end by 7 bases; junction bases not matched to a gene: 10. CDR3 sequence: CASSPIAGGVNTIYF. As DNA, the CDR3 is TGTGCCAGCAGCCCAATCGCAGGGGGCGTCAACACCATATATTTT.

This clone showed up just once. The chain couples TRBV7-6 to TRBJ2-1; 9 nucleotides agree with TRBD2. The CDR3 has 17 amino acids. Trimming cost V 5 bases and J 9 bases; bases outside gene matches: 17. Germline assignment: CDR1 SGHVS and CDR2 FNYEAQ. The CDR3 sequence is CASSLMSSGSVGGEQFF. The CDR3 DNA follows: TGTGCCAGCAGCCTAATGAGTAGCGGGAGCGTAGGGGGTGAGCAGTTCTTC.

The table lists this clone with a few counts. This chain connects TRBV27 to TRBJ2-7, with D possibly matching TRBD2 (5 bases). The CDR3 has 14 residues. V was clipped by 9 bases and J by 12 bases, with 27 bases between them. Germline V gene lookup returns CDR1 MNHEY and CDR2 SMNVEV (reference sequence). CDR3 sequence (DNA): TGTGCCAGTAGCAGCCGGGTGGCGGGCGCGGAGTGGTACTTC. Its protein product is CASSSRVAGAEWYF.

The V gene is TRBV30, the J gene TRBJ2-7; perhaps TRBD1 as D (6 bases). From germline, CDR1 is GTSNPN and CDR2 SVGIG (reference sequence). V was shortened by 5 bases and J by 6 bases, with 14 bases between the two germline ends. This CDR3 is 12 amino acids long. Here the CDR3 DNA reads TGTGCCTGGGGAACAGGGTTGGGCGAGCAGTACTTC. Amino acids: CAWGTGLGEQYF.

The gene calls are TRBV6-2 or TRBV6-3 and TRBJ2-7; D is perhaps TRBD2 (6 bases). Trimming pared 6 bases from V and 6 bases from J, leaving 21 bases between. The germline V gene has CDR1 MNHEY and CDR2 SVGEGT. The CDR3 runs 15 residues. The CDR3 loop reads CASSRPLVAGSEQYF. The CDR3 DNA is TGTGCCAGCAGCAGACCACTAGTTGCGGGATCCGAGCAGTACTTC.

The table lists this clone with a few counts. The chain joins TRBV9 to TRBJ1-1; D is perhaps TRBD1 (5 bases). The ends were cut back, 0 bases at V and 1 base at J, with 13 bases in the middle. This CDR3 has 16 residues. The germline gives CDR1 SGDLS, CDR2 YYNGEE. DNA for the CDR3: TGTGCCAGCAGCGTAGCTTCCCAGGGAGGGAACACTGAAGCTTTCTTT. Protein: CASSVASQGGNTEAFF.

CDR3 protein: CATSRDNYYEQYF. In DNA, the CDR3 is TGTGCCACCAGCAGGGACAACTACTACGAGCAGTACTTC. This chain connects TRBV15 to TRBJ2-7, with D possibly TRBD1 on 5 matching bases. CDR1 is LNHNV and CDR2 is YYDKDF in the germline V gene (reference sequence). This CDR3 has 13 residues. Trimming took off 3 bases at V and 3 bases at J, with 9 bases between the two ends.